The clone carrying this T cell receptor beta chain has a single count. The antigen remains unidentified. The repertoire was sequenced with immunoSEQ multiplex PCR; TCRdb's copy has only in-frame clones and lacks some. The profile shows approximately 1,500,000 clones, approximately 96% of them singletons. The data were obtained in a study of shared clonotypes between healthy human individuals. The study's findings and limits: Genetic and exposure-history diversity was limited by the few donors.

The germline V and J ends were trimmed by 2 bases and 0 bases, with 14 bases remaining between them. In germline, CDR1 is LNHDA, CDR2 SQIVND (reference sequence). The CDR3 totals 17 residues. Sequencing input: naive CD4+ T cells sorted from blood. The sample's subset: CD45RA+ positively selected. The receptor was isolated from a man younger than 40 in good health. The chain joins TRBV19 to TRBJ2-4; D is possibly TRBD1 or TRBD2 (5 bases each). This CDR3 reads CASSIRVRELAKNIQYF. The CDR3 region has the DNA TGTGCCAGTAGTATACGGGTCAGGGAGCTAGCCAAAAACATTCAGTACTTC.